This TCR beta chain is drawn from a study of long-term antiretroviral therapy in people with HIV. Study-wide findings and caveats: Increased diversity was seen after ART, yet it remained lower than in transplant donor controls. Versus controls, repertoires in people with HIV had narrower CDR3 length ranges.

The assay, immunoSEQ v3.0, was run at survey level. Libraries were prepared by immunoSEQ multiplex PCR; TCRdb keeps only in-frame clonotypes and omits some of them. The profile shows about 30,000 clones, 78% of them singletons. CDR3 size: 15 residues. V lost 1 base to trimming and J lost 0 bases; unmatched junction nucleotides: 1. The germline gives CDR1 SGHTA, CDR2 FQGTGA. With regard to this clone: Its target is unknown.

Sequences were derived from unsorted PBMCs, sampled 1.5 years before starting antiretroviral therapy. The gene calls are TRBV7-3 and TRBJ2-3; TRBD2 matches 7 bases. This clonotype originated in a man aged 18 to 29 with HIV. The CDR3 coding sequence is TGTGCCAGCAGCTTAAGTAGCGGGAGCACAGATACGCAGTATTTT. It specifies CASSLSSGSTDTQYF.